This TCR beta chain was found in a study of tumor and adjacent non-tumor tissue in lung cancer. Study information: The patients, 10 to 11 men and 4 to 6 women, were roughly 30 to 80 with stage I to III disease. About 4.17 million productive TCRbeta reads were obtained per sample on average.

Study results and limitations: Shorter survival was associated with higher TCR diversity in tumors.

This sample's RNA came from whole unsorted tissue. With 2 bases removed from V and 2 bases from J, the gap between germline ends came to 7 bases. The CDR3 sequence is 13 residues long. Per the germline V gene, CDR1 is MNHNY and CDR2 is SVGAGI (reference sequence). A modified ARM-PCR protocol with three rounds of nested PCR amplified TCRbeta. MiXCR, run by TCRdb on the multiplex PCR reads, gives a single entry per CDR3 protein. The sample lists 200,000 to 250,000 distinct CDR3 sequences; 70% to 75% were seen once. This clonotype has ten or more counts. Its antigen remains unknown. The chain is built from TRBV6-6 and TRBJ2-7; D remains unclear. The sequence was obtained from a man in his sixties with non-small cell lung cancer. Sequenced material: lung tumor tissue. The DNA for the CDR3 is TGTGCCAGCAGTTACCTGGCCCCCTACGAGCAGTACTTC. It is translated as CASSYLAPYEQYF.